This entry lists 10 T cell receptor beta chains sequenced from one sample in a study of blood T cell repertoires in COVID-19. Some clones are missing from TCRdb's copy, which holds only in-frame ones; the method was immunoSEQ multiplex PCR. The sample has roughly 220,000 clones; around 81% are singletons. Specimen: PBMCs or T cells enriched from blood (not recorded which). These receptors were taken from a young man with acute COVID-19.

The gene calls are TRBV19 and TRBJ2-7, with D tentatively TRBD1 (5 bases). This CDR3 comprises 13 residues. Trimming removed 4 bases at V and 6 bases at J, with 13 bases between. Germline CDR1 LNHDA, CDR2 SQIVND (reference sequence). CDR3 sequence (DNA): TGTGCCAGTAGTACCGGGCCAAGGGGCGAGCAGTACTTC. It codes for CASSTGPRGEQYF.

The chain links TRBV4-1 to TRBJ2-7; TRBD1 might be the D (5 bases). This CDR3 is 13 amino acids long. Per the germline V gene, CDR1 is MGHRA and CDR2 is YSYEKL. V lost 6 bases and J lost 2, with 11 bases in between. The CDR3 protein is CASSKGATYEQYF. The CDR3 DNA follows: TGCGCCAGCAGTAAAGGGGCTACCTACGAGCAGTACTTC.

This chain uses TRBV19 with TRBJ1-5; possibly TRBD1 for D (6 bases). V shed 2 bases and J shed 0 bases, with 14 bases lying between them. There are 17 residues in the CDR3. CDR1 and CDR2 from the germline V gene are LNHDA and SQIVND (reference sequence). The CDR3: CASSIITGRLSNQPQHF. The CDR3 bases are TGTGCCAGTAGTATAATCACAGGGAGACTTAGCAATCAGCCCCAGCATTTT.

The rearrangement uses TRBV3-1 (or the pseudogene TRBV3-2) and TRBJ2-3, with 7 bases fitting TRBD2. There are 18 residues in the CDR3. The trim removed 1 base at V and 2 bases at J, leaving 12 bases unmatched. Looked up from germline, CDR1 is LGHDT and CDR2 is YNNKEL (reference sequence). As DNA, the CDR3 is TGTGCCAGCAGCCAAGGCGCTAGCGGTGGCACCGTCACAGATACGCAGTATTTT. Its protein product is CASSQGASGGTVTDTQYF.

CDR3 nucleotide sequence: TGTGCCAGCAGCTTCCGACCGGGACTAGCGGGAGATACGCAGTATTTT. It translates to CASSFRPGLAGDTQYF. The V and J genes are TRBV7-2 and TRBJ2-3; 12 bases fit TRBD2. The CDR3 has 16 residues. The germline V gene encodes CDR1 SGHTA and CDR2 FQGNSA. V lost 3 bases to trimming and J lost 5 bases; unmatched junction nucleotides: 6.

The chain links TRBV11-2 to TRBJ2-7; 8 bases align to TRBD2. Germline assignment: CDR1 SGHAT and CDR2 FQNNGV. This CDR3 has 13 amino acids. V lost 4 bases, J lost 5 bases, and 4 bases stayed unmatched. The CDR3 bases are TGTGCCAGCAGCTCGGGACTAGAGGACGAGCAGTACTTC. It codes for CASSSGLEDEQYF.

The chain combines TRBV2 with TRBJ1-1, with D perhaps TRBD1 (5 bases). The V end was cut by 6 bases, the J end by 3 bases, with 17 bases between. The germline V gene encodes CDR1 SNHLY and CDR2 FYNNEI. The CDR3 loop spans 15 amino acids. Written as DNA, the CDR3 is TGTGCCAGCAGCCCTACCCCCCAGGGCCACACTGAAGCTTTCTTT. It codes for CASSPTPQGHTEAFF. The full variable domain, with the rest looked up from reference TRBV2 and TRBJ1-1, is EPEVTQTPSHQVTQMGQEVILRCVPISNHLYFYWYRQILGQKVEFLVSFYNNEISEKSEIFDDQFSVERPDGSNFTLKIRSTKLEDSAMYFCASSPTPQGHTEAFFGQGTRLTVV.

The chain employs TRBV10-3 and TRBJ1-2; D gene uncertain. CDR3 size: 15 residues. The V end lost 3 bases, the J end lost 5 bases, and 16 bases lay between the germline ends. Germline V gives CDR1 ENHRY, CDR2 SYGVKD. CDR3 loop: CAISDHGEGVYGYTF. CDR3 DNA: TGTGCCATCAGTGACCACGGAGAGGGTGTTTATGGCTACACCTTC.

The genes are TRBV27 and TRBJ1-1; 9 bases align to TRBD1. The CDR3 has 13 amino acids. CDR1 and CDR2 (germline): MNHEY, SMNVEV (reference sequence). The ends lost 5 bases at V and 8 bases at J; junction bases unmatched: 6. CDR3 bases: TGTGCCAGCAGTACTGGGACAGGGAGGGAAGCTTTCTTT. Residues: CASSTGTGREAFF.

The chain is built from TRBV5-1 and TRBJ2-7; the D gene is possibly TRBD1 (6 bases). The CDR3 runs 14 residues. Germline CDR1 and CDR2: SGHRS and YFSETQ. Between the trimmed V and J ends, which lost 5 bases and 3 bases, there was a span of 15 bases. CDR3 coding DNA: TGCGCCAGCAGAGGGGTGGGGGACAACTACGAGCAGTACTTC. Translated, it gives CASRGVGDNYEQYF.